A single sample gave rise to the 19 T cell receptor beta chains below, sequenced in a study of identical twins. One entry per CDR3 protein results from TCRdb running MiXCR on the 5' RACE reads. The sample consists of 450,000 to 650,000 distinct CDR3 sequences, around 15% of them appearing once. The same sample was also used in a study of yellow fever vaccine responses in identical twins.

The source material was CD4+ T cells sorted from blood. All receptors come from a woman aged 18-35 years in good health.

This clonotype has only a few counts. V and J are TRBV11-2 and TRBJ2-1; D is uncertain. CDR3 length: 15 amino acids. CDR1 is SGHAT, CDR2 FQNNGV, per germline. V was shortened by 0 bases and J by 5 bases, with 11 bases between the two germline ends. Here the CDR3 reads CASSLDPASHNEQFF. The CDR3 DNA is TGTGCCAGCAGCTTAGACCCGGCCAGCCACAATGAGCAGTTCTTC.

This clonotype came up many times. V usage is TRBV12-3 or TRBV12-4 and J usage is TRBJ2-5; a possible D gene is TRBD1 (5 bases). Trimming removed 5 bases from V and 1 base from J, with 8 bases in between. The CDR3 consists of 13 residues. CDR3 in DNA: TGTGCCAGCAGTGGGGCAAGCCAAGAGACCCAGTACTTC. This gives the protein CASSGASQETQYF.

The V call is TRBV15, the J call TRBJ2-1, with 10 nucleotides matching TRBD2. V lost 1 base to trimming and J lost 2 bases; unmatched junction nucleotides: 8. The CDR3 totals 18 residues. From germline, CDR1 is LNHNV and CDR2 YYDKDF (reference sequence). This chain's CDR3 is CATSRGPLAGATYNEQFF. The CDR3 region has the DNA TGTGCCACCAGCAGAGGTCCTCTAGCGGGAGCTACCTACAATGAGCAGTTCTTC.

The CDR3 region has the DNA TGTGCCAGCAGTTTAAGAAACAGGGGACAGTACTTC. This gives the protein CASSLRNRGQYF. The V and J genes are TRBV28 and TRBJ2-7, with 7 bases aligning to TRBD1. The junction had 5 bases not matched to a gene; V was cut back by 2 bases and J by 10 bases. The CDR3 covers 12 residues. CDR1 is MDHEN, CDR2 SYDVKM, per germline.

The chain has TRBV21-1 and TRBJ2-1; TRBD1 reflects the table's D call only, with no check against the DNA. TRBV21-1 counts as a pseudogene. The CDR3 totals 12 residues. The DNA for the CDR3 is TGTGCCAGCAGCGCCCCGGGTACTGAGCAGTTCTTC. This translates into CASSAPGTEQFF.

The chain couples TRBV28 to TRBJ2-7, with D tentatively TRBD1 (5 bases). The V and J ends lost 2 bases and 6 bases respectively, with 8 bases between them. Germline CDR1 is MDHEN and CDR2 is SYDVKM. The CDR3 extends over 12 amino acids. The CDR3 loop is CASSLRRGEQYF. In DNA form, the CDR3 reads TGTGCCAGCAGTTTACGAAGGGGCGAGCAGTACTTC.

The V and J genes are TRBV4-1 and TRBJ2-5; TRBD2 matches 9 bases. The V and J ends lost 3 bases and 1 base, in that order; junction bases with no gene match: 6. Germline V CDR1 and CDR2: MGHRA, YSYEKL. The CDR3 contains 16 residues. Here the CDR3 reads CASSQSLAGFQETQYF. CDR3 coding DNA: TGCGCCAGCAGCCAGTCACTAGCGGGCTTCCAAGAGACCCAGTACTTC.

The V call is TRBV20-1, the J call TRBJ2-2; no definite D call. The germline V and J ends were trimmed by 3 bases and 6 bases, with 14 bases remaining between them. Per germline, CDR1 DFQATT and CDR2 SNEGSKA (reference sequence). The CDR3 is made up of 14 amino acids. CDR3 sequence reads: CSASVAPTSGELFF. CDR3 sequence (DNA): TGCAGTGCTAGTGTTGCCCCCACGTCCGGGGAGCTGTTTTTT.

The V call is TRBV20-1, the J call TRBJ1-1, with D unclear. Germline CDR1 and CDR2: DFQATT and SNEGSKA (reference sequence). V was cut by 4 bases and J by 1 base, with 16 bases left in between. This CDR3 contains 15 residues. The CDR3 DNA reads TGCAGTGCTAATAAACCACCGACCAGGAACACTGAAGCTTTCTTT. This sequence encodes CSANKPPTRNTEAFF.

The V call is TRBV3-1, the J call TRBJ2-2; TRBD2 aligns across 11 bases. CDR1 and CDR2 (germline): LGHDT, YNNKEL (reference sequence). The length of the CDR3 is 14 residues. V lost 11 bases, J lost 7 bases, and 9 bases stayed unmatched. The CDR3, as DNA: TGTGCCGCCCTGACTAGCGGGGCCGTCGGGGAGCTGTTTTTT. Protein product: CAALTSGAVGELFF.

This clonotype was seen more than once but under ten times. The chain links TRBV20-1 to TRBJ2-3; TRBD2 is a possible D gene (7 bases). CDR3 length: 16 amino acids. Germline V gene sequence: CDR1 DFQATT, CDR2 SNEGSKA (reference sequence). V gave up 1 base and J gave up 2 bases, with 16 bases separating them. As DNA, the CDR3 is TGCAGTGCTAGAGCTCGCGGGGGCTTCAACACAGATACGCAGTATTTT. Translating it yields CSARARGGFNTDTQYF.

J is TRBJ2-3 and V is TRBV9, with D possibly TRBD1 on 6 matching bases. Germline-derived CDR1 and CDR2 are SGDLS and YYNGEE. The CDR3 contains 15 residues. Trimming took off 4 bases at V and 1 base at J, with 13 bases between the two ends. CDR3 nucleotides: TGTGCCAGCAGCTCCCGGGACACCGGCACAGATACGCAGTATTTT. As protein: CASSSRDTGTDTQYF.

This clonotype was detected ten times or more. The chain has TRBV20-1 and TRBJ1-1, with D possibly TRBD1 on 5 matching bases. The CDR3 spans 13 residues. V lost 8 bases to trimming and J lost 1 base, with 14 bases between them. Germline assignment: CDR1 DFQATT and CDR2 SNEGSKA (reference sequence). This chain's CDR3 is CSSPPGANTEAFF. CDR3 nucleotide sequence: TGCAGTTCTCCACCCGGGGCGAACACTGAAGCTTTCTTT.

A few counts support this clonotype. The chain links TRBV20-1 to TRBJ2-3; D is unclear. The CDR3 length is 15 residues. The V end lost 2 bases, the J end lost 5 bases, and 17 bases lay between the germline ends. Per germline, CDR1 DFQATT and CDR2 SNEGSKA (reference sequence). The CDR3 reads CSARRRAFGGDTQYF. The DNA of the CDR3 is TGCAGTGCTAGACGAAGGGCCTTCGGTGGAGATACGCAGTATTTT.

This clonotype has a handful of counts. The chain employs TRBV20-1 and TRBJ2-3; D may be TRBD1 (7 bases). V lost 2 bases and J lost 6, with 9 bases in between. Germline CDR1 DFQATT, CDR2 SNEGSKA (reference sequence). This CDR3 has 12 residues. DNA of the CDR3: TGCAGTGCTAGACCAGGGGGGGATACGCAGTATTTT. It codes for CSARPGGDTQYF.

This chain connects TRBV7-9 to TRBJ2-7, with TRBD1 matching 10 bases. CDR3 length equals 16 residues. Germline CDR1 and CDR2: SEHNR and FQNEAQ (reference sequence). V lost 3 bases to trimming and J lost 3 bases; unmatched junction nucleotides: 8. The CDR3 bases are TGTGCCAGCAGCTTTGATCACGGACAGGGGGTCTACGAGCAGTACGTC. Its translation is CASSFDHGQGVYEQYV.

This chain links TRBV10-3 with TRBJ1-2, with 8 positions matching TRBD1. Trimming at V came to 7 bases and at J to 6 bases, leaving 7 bases not matched to a gene. The germline V gene encodes CDR1 ENHRY and CDR2 SYGVKD. CDR3 length: 13 residues. CDR3 bases: TGTGCCATCAAAGCCGGACAGGGCCATGGCTACACCTTC. Translation: CAIKAGQGHGYTF.

This clonotype appeared once. The rearrangement uses TRBV5-5 and TRBJ2-5, with D unresolved. The V and J ends lost 0 bases and 0 bases respectively, with 3 bases between them. The germline CDR1 and CDR2 sequences are SGHKS and YYEKEE (reference sequence). The CDR3 runs 13 residues. CDR3 sequence (DNA): TGTGCCAGCAGCTTGGCCGACCAAGAGACCCAGTACTTC. This translates into CASSLADQETQYF.

This clonotype was seen more than once but under ten times. The genes are TRBV25-1 and TRBJ2-7; perhaps D is TRBD1 or TRBD2 (5 bases each). Germline lookup yields CDR1 MGHDK and CDR2 SYGVNS. V was trimmed by 6 bases and J by 3 bases, leaving 12 bases between them. The CDR3 contains 13 residues. CDR3 amino acids: CASRGRGDYEQYF. Here the CDR3 DNA reads TGTGCCAGCAGGGGAAGGGGAGACTACGAGCAGTACTTC.